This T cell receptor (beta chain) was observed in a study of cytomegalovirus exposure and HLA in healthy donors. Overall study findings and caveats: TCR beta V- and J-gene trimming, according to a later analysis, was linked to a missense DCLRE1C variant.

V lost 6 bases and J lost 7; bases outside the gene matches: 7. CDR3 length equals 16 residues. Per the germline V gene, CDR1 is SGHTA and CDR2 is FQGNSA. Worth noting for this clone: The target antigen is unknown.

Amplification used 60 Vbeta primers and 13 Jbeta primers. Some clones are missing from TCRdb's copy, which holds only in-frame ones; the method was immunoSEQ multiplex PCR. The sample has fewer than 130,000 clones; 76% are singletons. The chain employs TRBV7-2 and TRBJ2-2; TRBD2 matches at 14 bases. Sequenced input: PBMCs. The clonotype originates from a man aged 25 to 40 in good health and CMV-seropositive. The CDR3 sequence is CASRPTSGGAGGELFF. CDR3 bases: TGTGCCAGCAGACCGACTAGCGGGGGGGCGGGCGGGGAGCTGTTTTTT.